These 12 T cell receptor beta chains share one sample of origin, sequenced in a study of blood T cell repertoires in COVID-19. Measured with immunoSEQ multiplex PCR; TCRdb has only the in-frame clones, and not every one. The table includes fewer than 250,000 clones, about four fifths detected once. Sequencing was done on a sample of peripheral blood. Receptor source: a woman between 40 and 55 years old with active or convalescent COVID-19.

The J gene is TRBJ2-3, the V gene TRBV6-6, with TRBD2 matching over 7 bases. This CDR3 is 15 amino acids long. Germline-derived CDR1 and CDR2 are MNHNY and SVGAGI (reference sequence). V shed 5 bases and J 4 bases; nucleotides not matched to a gene: 9. CDR3 amino acids: CASSRGDYFSDTQYF. The CDR3 DNA follows: TGTGCCAGCAGTCGGGGGGACTACTTTTCAGATACGCAGTATTTT.

The chain uses TRBV28 and TRBJ2-7, with 7 bases aligning to TRBD2. CDR1 is MDHEN and CDR2 is SYDVKM in the germline V gene. The CDR3 length is 12 residues. V was pared by 7 bases and J by 3 bases, with 3 bases of the junction left unmatched. CDR3 in amino acids: CASTSGYYEQYF. CDR3 DNA: TGTGCCAGCACTAGCGGCTACTACGAGCAGTACTTC.

CDR3 amino acids: CASSQIGGEETQYF. The CDR3 nucleotides are TGTGCCAGCAGCCAGATAGGGGGTGAGGAGACCCAGTACTTC. The chain recombines TRBV11-3 with TRBJ2-5; the D gene is possibly TRBD1 (6 bases). CDR3 size: 14 residues. Trimming stripped 5 bases from V and 5 bases from J, with 15 bases between. Germline V gives CDR1 SGHNT, CDR2 YENEEA.

As concerns this clone: Distinct nucleotide sequences in the sample also encode this CDR3. The chain carries TRBV9 and TRBJ2-5, with 8 bases fitting TRBD1. J was trimmed by 2 bases and V by 0 bases; bases with no gene match: 0. The CDR3 totals 14 residues. Germline lookup yields CDR1 SGDLS and CDR2 YYNGEE. The CDR3 region has the DNA TGTGCCAGCAGCGTAGGACAGGGGCAAGAGACCCAGTACTTC. It is translated as CASSVGQGQETQYF.

V is TRBV9 and J is TRBJ2-7; TRBD2 matches at 14 bases. J was trimmed by 3 bases and V by 3 bases; bases with no gene match: 5. Germline lookup yields CDR1 SGDLS and CDR2 YYNGEE. The CDR3 is 16 residues long. CDR3 amino acids: CASSEGTSGGGYEQYF. The CDR3 DNA is TGTGCCAGCAGCGAGGGGACTAGCGGGGGAGGCTACGAGCAGTACTTC.

This clone was seen once. The rearrangement links TRBV5-8 to TRBJ1-3; perhaps TRBD1 as D (5 bases). Looked up from germline, CDR1 is SGHTS and CDR2 is YDEGEE. Trimming stripped 0 bases from V and 4 bases from J, with 8 bases between. The CDR3 totals 14 residues. As DNA, the CDR3 is TGTGCCAGCAGCTTGGCAGGGCGCGGAAACACCATATATTTT. Translation gives CASSLAGRGNTIYF.

The J gene is TRBJ1-2, the V gene TRBV12-3 or TRBV12-4; D remains ambiguous. Deletions cut 5 bases from V and 9 bases from J, with 10 bases between. The CDR3 has 11 amino acids. The CDR3 sequence: CASSLGPSYTF. The CDR3 DNA reads as TGTGCCAGCAGTCTTGGGCCGAGCTACACCTTC.

The chain uses TRBV6-6 and TRBJ1-2; 7 bases align to TRBD1. The CDR3 runs 16 residues. Germline CDR1 reads MNHNY; CDR2 reads SVGAGI (reference sequence). J was trimmed by 3 bases and V by 6 bases; bases with no gene match: 13. The CDR3: CASRINRGVGDYGYTF. CDR3 sequence (DNA): TGTGCCAGCAGGATAAACAGGGGAGTTGGTGACTATGGCTACACCTTC.

The chain combines TRBV5-1 with TRBJ1-4, with a possible D match to TRBD1 (5 bases). From germline, CDR1 is SGHRS and CDR2 YFSETQ. This CDR3 has 15 amino acids. V was clipped by 4 bases and J by 0 bases, with 10 bases between them. CDR3 sequence reads: CASSVTAATNEKLFF. DNA of the CDR3: TGCGCCAGCAGCGTGACAGCTGCAACTAATGAAAAACTGTTTTTT.

The rearrangement links TRBV5-1 to TRBJ1-1; D gene uncertain. Germline CDR1 SGHRS, CDR2 YFSETQ. The CDR3 is 12 residues long. Deletions cut 0 bases from V and 7 bases from J, with 7 bases between. CDR3 residues: CASSLGGREAFF. CDR3 nucleotide sequence: TGCGCCAGCAGCTTGGGTGGGCGTGAAGCTTTCTTT. Full variable domain (remainder filled in from reference TRBV5-1 and TRBJ1-1): KAGVTQTPRYLIKTRGQQVTLSCSPISGHRSVSWYQQTPGQGLQFLFEYFSETQRNKGNFPGRFSGRQFSNSRSEMNVSTLELGDSALYLCASSLGGREAFFGQGTRLTVV.

This chain connects TRBV27 to TRBJ1-1; a possible D gene is TRBD1 (6 bases). This CDR3 has 13 residues. CDR1 is MNHEY and CDR2 is SMNVEV in the germline V gene (reference sequence). Trimming stripped 2 bases from V and 4 bases from J, with 8 bases between. CDR3 loop: CASSLGRGTEAFF. The CDR3 DNA follows: TGTGCCAGCAGTTTAGGCAGGGGCACTGAAGCTTTCTTT.

J is TRBJ2-5 and V is TRBV11-3, with D unresolved. From germline, CDR1 is SGHNT and CDR2 YENEEA. The CDR3 is made up of 13 amino acids. The V end was cut by 5 bases, the J end by 1 base, with 8 bases between. CDR3 sequence (DNA): TGTGCCAGCAGCCGCAACTCCCAAGAGACCCAGTACTTC. Its protein is CASSRNSQETQYF. Variable domain in full (rest from reference TRBV11-3 and TRBJ2-5): EAGVVQSPRYKIIEKKQPVAFWCNPISGHNTLYWYLQNLGQGPELLIRYENEEAVDDSQLPKDRFSAERLKGVDSTLKIQPAELGDSAVYLCASSRNSQETQYFGPGTRLLVL.